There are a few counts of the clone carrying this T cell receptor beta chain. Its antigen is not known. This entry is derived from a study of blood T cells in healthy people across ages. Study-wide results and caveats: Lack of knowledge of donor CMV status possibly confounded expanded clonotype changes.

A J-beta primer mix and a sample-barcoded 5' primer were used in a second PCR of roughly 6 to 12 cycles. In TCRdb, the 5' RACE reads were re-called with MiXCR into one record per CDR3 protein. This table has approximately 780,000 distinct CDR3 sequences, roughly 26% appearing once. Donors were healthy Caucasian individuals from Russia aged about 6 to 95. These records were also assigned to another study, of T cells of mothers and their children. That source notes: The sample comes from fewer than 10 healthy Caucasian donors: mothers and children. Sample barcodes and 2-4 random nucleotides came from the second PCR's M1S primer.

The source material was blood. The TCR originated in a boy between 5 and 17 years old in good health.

This chain's CDR3 is CATSSGGTAATNEKLFF. CDR3 coding DNA: TGTGCCACCAGCAGCGGGGGGACGGCTGCAACTAATGAAAAACTGTTTTTT. J is TRBJ1-4 and V is TRBV15; TRBD1 might be the D (5 bases). The V end was cut by 3 bases, the J end by 0 bases, with 14 bases between. The CDR3 contains 17 residues. Germline assignment: CDR1 LNHNV and CDR2 YYDKDF (reference sequence).